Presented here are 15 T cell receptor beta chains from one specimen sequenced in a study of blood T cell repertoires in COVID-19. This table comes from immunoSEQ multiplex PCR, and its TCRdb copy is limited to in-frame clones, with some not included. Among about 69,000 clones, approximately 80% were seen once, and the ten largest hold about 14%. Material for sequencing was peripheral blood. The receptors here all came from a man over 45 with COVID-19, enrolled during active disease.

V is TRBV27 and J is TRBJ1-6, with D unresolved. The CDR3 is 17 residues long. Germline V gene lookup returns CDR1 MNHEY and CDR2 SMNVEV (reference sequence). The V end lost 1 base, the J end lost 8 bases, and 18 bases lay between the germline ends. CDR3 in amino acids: CASSLYGGRVIHSPLHF. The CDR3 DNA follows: TGTGCCAGCAGTTTATATGGAGGGCGGGTAATACATTCACCCCTCCACTTT.

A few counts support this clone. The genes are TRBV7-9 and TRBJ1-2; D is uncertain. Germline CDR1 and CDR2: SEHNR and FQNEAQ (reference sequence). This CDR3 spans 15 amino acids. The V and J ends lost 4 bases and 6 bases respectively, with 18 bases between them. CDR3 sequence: CASSSLGWGGHGYTF. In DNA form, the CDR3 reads TGTGCCAGCAGCTCACTTGGTTGGGGAGGTCATGGCTACACCTTC.

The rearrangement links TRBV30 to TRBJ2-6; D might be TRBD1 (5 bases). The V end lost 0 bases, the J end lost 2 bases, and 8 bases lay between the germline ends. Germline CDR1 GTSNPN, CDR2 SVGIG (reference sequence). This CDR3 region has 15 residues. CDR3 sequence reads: CAWSVQGAGANVLTF. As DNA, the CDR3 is TGTGCCTGGAGTGTACAAGGGGCTGGGGCCAACGTCCTGACTTTC.

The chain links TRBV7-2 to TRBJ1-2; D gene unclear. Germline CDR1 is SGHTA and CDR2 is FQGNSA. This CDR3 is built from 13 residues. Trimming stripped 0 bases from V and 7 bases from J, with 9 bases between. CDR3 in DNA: TGTGCCAGCAGCTTAGCGCCGGGAGGTGGCTACACCTTC. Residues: CASSLAPGGGYTF. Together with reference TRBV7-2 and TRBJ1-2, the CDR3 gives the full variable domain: GAGVSQSPSNKVTEKGKDVELRCDPISGHTALYWYRQSLGQGLEFLIYFQGNSAPDKSGLPSDRFSAERTGGSVSTLTIQRTQQEDSAVYLCASSLAPGGGYTFGSGTRLTVV.

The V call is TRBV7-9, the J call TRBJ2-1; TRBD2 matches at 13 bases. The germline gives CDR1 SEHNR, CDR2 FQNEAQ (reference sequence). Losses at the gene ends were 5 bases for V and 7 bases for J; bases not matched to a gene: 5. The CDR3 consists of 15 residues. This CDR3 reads CASSPPGLAGNEQFF. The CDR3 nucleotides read TGTGCCAGCAGCCCCCCGGGACTAGCGGGGAATGAGCAGTTCTTC. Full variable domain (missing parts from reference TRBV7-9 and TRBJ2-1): DTGVSQNPRHKITKRGQNVTFRCDPISEHNRLYWYRQTLGQGPEFLTYFQNEAQLEKSRLLSDRFSAERPKGSFSTLEIQRTEQGDSAMYLCASSPPGLAGNEQFFGPGTRLTVL.

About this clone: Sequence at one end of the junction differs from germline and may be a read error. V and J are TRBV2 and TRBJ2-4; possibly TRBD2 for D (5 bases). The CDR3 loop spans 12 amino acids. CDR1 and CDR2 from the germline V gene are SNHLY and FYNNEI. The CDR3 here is CASSGLARDLDF. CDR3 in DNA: TGTGCCAGCAGTGGTCTAGCTCGGGATCTGGACTTC.

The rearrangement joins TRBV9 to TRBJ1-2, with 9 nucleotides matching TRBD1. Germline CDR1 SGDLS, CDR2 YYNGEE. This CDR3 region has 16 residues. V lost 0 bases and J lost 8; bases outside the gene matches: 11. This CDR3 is CASSVVGTGYSGGYTF. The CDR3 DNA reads TGTGCCAGCAGCGTAGTAGGGACAGGGTATTCAGGAGGCTACACCTTC. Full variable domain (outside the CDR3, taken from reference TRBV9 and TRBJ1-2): DSGVTQTPKHLITATGQRVTLRCSPRSGDLSVYWYQQSLDQGLQFLIQYYNGEERAKGNILERFSAQQFPDLHSELNLSSLELGDSALYFCASSVVGTGYSGGYTFGSGTRLTVV.

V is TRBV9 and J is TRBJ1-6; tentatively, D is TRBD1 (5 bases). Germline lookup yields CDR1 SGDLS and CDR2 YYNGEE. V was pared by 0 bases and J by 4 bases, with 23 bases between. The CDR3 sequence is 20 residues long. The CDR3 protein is CASSVDPAGVARKYNSPLHF. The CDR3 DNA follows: TGTGCCAGCAGCGTAGATCCAGCGGGGGTCGCACGAAAATATAATTCACCCCTCCACTTT.

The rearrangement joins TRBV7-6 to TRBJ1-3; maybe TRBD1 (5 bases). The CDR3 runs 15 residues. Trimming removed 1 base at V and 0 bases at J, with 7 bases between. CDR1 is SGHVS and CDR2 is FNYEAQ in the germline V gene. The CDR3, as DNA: TGTGCCAGCAGCTTAGACAGGTCCTCTGGAAACACCATATATTTT. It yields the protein CASSLDRSSGNTIYF.

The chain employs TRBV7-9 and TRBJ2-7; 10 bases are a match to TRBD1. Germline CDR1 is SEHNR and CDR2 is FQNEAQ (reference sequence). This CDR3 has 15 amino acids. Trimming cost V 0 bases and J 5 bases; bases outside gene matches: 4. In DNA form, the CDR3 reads TGTGCCAGCAGCTTAGCGGGTGGGACAGGGGACGAGCAGTACTTC. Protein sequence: CASSLAGGTGDEQYF.

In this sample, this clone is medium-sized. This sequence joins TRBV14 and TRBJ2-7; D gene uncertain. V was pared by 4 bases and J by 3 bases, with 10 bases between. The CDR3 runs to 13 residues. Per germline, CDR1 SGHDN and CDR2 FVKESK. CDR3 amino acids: CASSRRIIYEQYF. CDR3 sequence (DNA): TGTGCCAGCAGCCGCAGGATCATCTACGAGCAGTACTTC. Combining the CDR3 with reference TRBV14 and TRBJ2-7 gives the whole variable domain EAGVTQFPSHSVIEKGQTVTLRCDPISGHDNLYWYRRVMGKEIKFLLHFVKESKQDESGMPNNRFLAERTGGTYSTLKVQPAELEDSGVYFCASSRRIIYEQYFGPGTRLTVT.

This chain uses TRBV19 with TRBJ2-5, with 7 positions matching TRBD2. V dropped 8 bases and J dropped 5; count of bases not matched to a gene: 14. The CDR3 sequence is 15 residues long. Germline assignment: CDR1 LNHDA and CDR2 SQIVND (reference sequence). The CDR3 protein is CASRLSGVMLETQYF. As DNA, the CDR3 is TGTGCCAGTCGATTAAGCGGGGTGATGTTGGAGACCCAGTACTTC.

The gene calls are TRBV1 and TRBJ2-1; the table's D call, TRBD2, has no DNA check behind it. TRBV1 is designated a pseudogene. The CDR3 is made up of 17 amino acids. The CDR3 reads CTSSHGTSGGYDNEQFF. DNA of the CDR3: TGCACCAGCAGCCACGGGACTAGCGGGGGTTACGACAATGAGCAGTTCTTC.

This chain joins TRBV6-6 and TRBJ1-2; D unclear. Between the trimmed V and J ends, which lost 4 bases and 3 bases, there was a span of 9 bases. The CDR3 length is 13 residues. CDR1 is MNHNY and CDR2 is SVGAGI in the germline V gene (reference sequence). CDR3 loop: CASSSDGDYGYTF. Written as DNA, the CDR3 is TGTGCCAGCAGTTCGGACGGGGACTATGGCTACACCTTC.

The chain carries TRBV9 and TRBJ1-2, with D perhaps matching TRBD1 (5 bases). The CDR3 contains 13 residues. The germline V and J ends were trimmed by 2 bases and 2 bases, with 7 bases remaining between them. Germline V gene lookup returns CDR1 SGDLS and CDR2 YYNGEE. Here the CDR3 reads CASSVGQNYGYTF. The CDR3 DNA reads TGTGCCAGCAGCGTGGGGCAGAACTATGGCTACACCTTC.